This T cell receptor (beta chain) was observed in a study of response to subunit inactivated influenza vaccine. MiXCR, run by TCRdb on the RT-PCR reads, gives a single entry per CDR3 protein. The table has about 540,000 distinct CDR3 sequences, around a quarter seen once. These sequences were also reported in another study, on T cells expressing NK-cell markers. As reported in that work: Researchers built TCR beta cDNA using 5'RACE template switching with UMIs. The authors sequenced eight donors, of whom seven were HCMV-seropositive and one was seronegative. Each of a handful of donors carried dominant NKG2C+ clonotypes accounting for about 1.0-7.0% of CD8+ T cells. The CD3+CD56-NKG2C+ fraction of a few donors was likewise dominated by these clonotypes.

The sequencing used CD4+ T cells sorted from PBMCs, collected 12 days after vaccination. The TCR sequence derives from a man aged 50 or older who received an inactivated influenza vaccine.

The CDR3 coding sequence is TGTGCCAGCAGGGCTCAGAGCTCTGGGGCCAACGTCCTGACTTTC. Translated, it gives CASRAQSSGANVLTF. The chain employs TRBV12-3 or TRBV12-4 and TRBJ2-6; D is unresolved. V was trimmed by 6 bases and J by 0 bases, leaving 9 bases between them. The CDR3 contains 15 residues.